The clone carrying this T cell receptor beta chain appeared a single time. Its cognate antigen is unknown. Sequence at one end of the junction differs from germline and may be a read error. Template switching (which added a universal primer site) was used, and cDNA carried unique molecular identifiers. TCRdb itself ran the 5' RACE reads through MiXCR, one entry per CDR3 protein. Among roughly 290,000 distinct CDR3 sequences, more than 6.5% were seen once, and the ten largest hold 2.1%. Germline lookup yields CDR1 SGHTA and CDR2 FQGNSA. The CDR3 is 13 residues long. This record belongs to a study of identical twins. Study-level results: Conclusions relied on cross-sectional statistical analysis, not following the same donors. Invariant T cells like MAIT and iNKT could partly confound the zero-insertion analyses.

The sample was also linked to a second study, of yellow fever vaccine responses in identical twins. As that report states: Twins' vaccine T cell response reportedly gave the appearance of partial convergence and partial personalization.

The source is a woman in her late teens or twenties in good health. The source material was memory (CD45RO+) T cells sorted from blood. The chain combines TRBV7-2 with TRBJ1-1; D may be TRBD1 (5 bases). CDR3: CASRGDAGTEVFF. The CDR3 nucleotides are TGTGCCAGCAGGGGGGATGCTGGCACTGAAGTTTTCTTT.